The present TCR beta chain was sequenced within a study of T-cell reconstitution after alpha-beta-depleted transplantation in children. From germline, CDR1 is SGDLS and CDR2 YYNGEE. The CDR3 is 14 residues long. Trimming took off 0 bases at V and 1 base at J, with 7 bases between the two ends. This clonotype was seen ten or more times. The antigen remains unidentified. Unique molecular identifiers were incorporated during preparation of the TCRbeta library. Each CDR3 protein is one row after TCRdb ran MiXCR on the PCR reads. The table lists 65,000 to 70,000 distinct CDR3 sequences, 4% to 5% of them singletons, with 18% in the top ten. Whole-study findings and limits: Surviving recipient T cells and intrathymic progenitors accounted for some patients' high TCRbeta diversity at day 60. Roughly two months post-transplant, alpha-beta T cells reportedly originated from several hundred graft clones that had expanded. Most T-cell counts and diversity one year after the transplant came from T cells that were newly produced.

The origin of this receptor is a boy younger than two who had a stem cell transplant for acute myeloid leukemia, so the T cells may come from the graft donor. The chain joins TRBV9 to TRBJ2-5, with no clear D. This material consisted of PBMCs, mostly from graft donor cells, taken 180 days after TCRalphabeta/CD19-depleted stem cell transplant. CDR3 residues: CASSVGAFQETQYF. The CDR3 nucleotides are TGTGCCAGCAGCGTAGGGGCCTTCCAAGAGACCCAGTACTTC.